The T cell receptor beta chain under discussion was sequenced for a study of OX40 agonist ivuxolimab in advanced cancers. Sequencing was performed with immunoSEQ multiplex PCR; in TCRdb, only in-frame clones are kept and a portion is missing. The repertoire consists of about 78,000 clones, with more than 80% occurring once and the leading ten covering about 0.44%. Trimming pared 6 bases from V and 7 bases from J, leaving 15 bases between. This CDR3 is 13 amino acids long. Germline assignment: CDR1 MDHEN and CDR2 SYDVKM. This specimen was CD4+ or CD8+ T cells sorted from blood, taken in a trial of the OX40 agonist ivuxolimab. The chain joins TRBV28 to TRBJ1-1; a weak D match, TRBD1 (6 bases). The clonotype was recovered from an adult with an advanced solid tumor such as melanoma, head and neck, liver or kidney cancer. The DNA for the CDR3 is TGTGCCAGCAGGGGGGGCATGAACGGTGAAGCTTTCTTT. Translated, it gives CASRGGMNGEAFF.